This T cell receptor beta chain was recovered during a study of blood T cell repertoires in COVID-19 (TCRdb year 2020). Concerning the study at large: Samples covering the acute and convalescent phases of COVID-19 were provided by collaborators in the United States, Italy and Spain. The prospective study material was composed of cDNA or gDNA derived from T cells, B-cell-depleted T cells, or PBMCs. The dataset comprised deeply sampled blood TCRbeta repertoires from subjects exposed to, actively infected with, or recovered from COVID-19. The repertoires were released in a freely available public database meant as a resource for research on the immune response to SARS-CoV-2. The samples were drawn from the first 160 participants of the ongoing ImmuneRACE study and from under 1,500 subjects provided by 6 global collaborators. The sample metadata nearly always contained a de-identified subject ID, COVID-19 status, age in years and sex. Where HLA class I and class II types were available, the types were taken from metadata supplied by the sample provider, not from assay-based typing.

The germline V gene sets CDR1 to SGHTA and CDR2 to FQGNSA. From cysteine to phenylalanine, the CDR3 is 14 amino acids long. Of the read, only the CDR3 DNA is kept; its 42 bases are in frame from base 1. The V and J ends are trimmed by 5 bases and 2 bases, leaving 13 bases between them. Collaborating institutions collected whole blood in K2EDTA tubes following their own protocols. For TCRbeta analysis, collaborators shipped samples in one of three forms: frozen whole blood, isolated PBMCs, or DNA extracted from either of those sample types. Overall study outcomes, separate from this receptor: Clinical and demographic metadata were provided uncurated, with the amount varying by source and participant.

TCRbeta CDR3 regions were amplified from genomic DNA using the immunoSEQ Assay, a bias-controlled multiplex PCR. As for how the authors treated the data: The number of nucleated cells in each sample was estimated by amplification of reference gene primers within the assay. Sequence reads were collapsed and filtered to measure the absolute abundance of every unique TCRbeta CDR3 rearrangement. For each sample, productive Simpson clonality was calculated by taking the square root of Simpson's diversity index across productive rearrangements. Entries here come from immuneACCESS through TCRdb and include only in-frame sequences with V and J called. Some clones fail to appear in such tables; in the studies checked, an unresolved V gene covers under half of the shortfall, and the cause of the remainder is unknown. V, J and clone size are taken as reported in that table, and D and trimming were inferred from the DNA itself. Across this sample there are around 130,000 clones, with about four fifths seen only once. The ten largest clones capture 16% of the sample.

Points on this clone: No cognate antigen has been identified for it. No qualities accompany the bases; no much larger clone lies one base away. The sample has other DNA sequences that encode this CDR3 too.

The specimen was peripheral blood. The chain is encoded by TRBV7-2 joined to TRBJ2-7; a tentative D match to TRBD2 spans 5 bases. The sequence was obtained from a man aged 55 to 70 with active or convalescent COVID-19. The CDR3 in this case is CASSQRTGPYEQYF. The base sequence is TGTGCCAGCAGCCAAAGGACTGGCCCCTACGAGCAGTACTTC.